This TCR beta chain was documented in a study of neurological immune-mediated disorders. The making of cDNA relied on 5'RACE with 10-nucleotide random UMIs. TCRdb reprocessed the 5' RACE reads with MiXCR, giving one entry per CDR3 protein. Among tens of thousands of distinct CDR3 sequences listed, approximately 4% were seen once. This clonotype has a count of ten or more. The antigen is not known. A much larger clone lies a single base off, so this may be a read error. The study, taken as a whole, reports: No CDR3 amino acid sequences recurred among expanded clones across subjects, suggesting private repertoires in all groups.

2 million PBMCs stored at -80 C were the source of the unsorted libraries. Germline assignment: CDR1 ENHRY and CDR2 SYGVKD. The V end was cut by 6 bases, the J end by 1 base, with 3 bases between. The length of the CDR3 is 11 residues. This sequence joins TRBV10-3 and TRBJ1-1; unclear D gene. Sequenced input: PBMCs. This sequence originates from a man aged 45 to 65 with multiple sclerosis. CDR3 protein: CAISENTEAFF. CDR3 DNA: TGTGCCATCAGCGAGAACACTGAAGCTTTCTTT.